This passage covers 23 T cell receptor beta chains from one sample sequenced in a study of T-cell reconstitution after alpha-beta-depleted transplantation in children. The TCRbeta library was prepared with unique molecular identifiers. In TCRdb, the PCR reads were re-called with MiXCR into one record per CDR3 protein. The sample contains some 530,000 distinct CDR3 sequences, under 15% of which appear only once. The sequencing used PBMCs from the stem cell graft donor, collected from the stem cell graft. The receptors shown here come from a human donor who donated a stem cell graft to a child with combined immunodeficiency.

This chain uses TRBV3-1 with TRBJ2-7; possibly TRBD2 for D (6 bases). This CDR3 is built from 16 residues. Trimming removed 1 base from V and 2 bases from J, with 15 bases in between. Germline V gives CDR1 LGHDT, CDR2 YNNKEL (reference sequence). The CDR3 nucleotides are TGTGCCAGCAGCCAAGGGGATAGGACGGGGGCCTACGAGCAGTACTTC. It codes for CASSQGDRTGAYEQYF.

This chain uses TRBV27 with TRBJ2-1; possibly TRBD2 for D (5 bases). The CDR3 is 17 residues long. CDR1 and CDR2 (germline): MNHEY, SMNVEV (reference sequence). V was shortened by 1 base and J by 0 bases, with 13 bases between the two germline ends. The chain's CDR3 is CASSLWRRPPSYNEQFF. In DNA, the CDR3 is TGTGCCAGCAGTTTATGGCGGAGGCCACCCTCCTACAATGAGCAGTTCTTC.

This clonotype was seen repeatedly, ten times or more. This rearrangement joins TRBV12-3 or TRBV12-4 to TRBJ2-1; 14 bases fit TRBD2. The V gene end was trimmed by 5 bases and the J gene end by 6 bases; junction bases not matched to a gene: 9. There are 17 residues in the CDR3. The CDR3 region is CASSELRGTSGSNEQFF. In nucleotides, the CDR3 is TGTGCCAGCAGTGAACTAAGGGGGACTAGCGGGAGCAATGAGCAGTTCTTC.

This clonotype was picked up many times. This rearrangement joins TRBV12-3 or TRBV12-4 to TRBJ1-5; no definite D call. The CDR3 extends over 16 amino acids. Trimming removed 5 bases at V and 6 bases at J, with 20 bases between. This chain's CDR3 is CASSRGNGYFSQPQHF. The DNA for the CDR3 is TGTGCCAGCAGTCGCGGGAACGGCTATTTCAGTCAGCCCCAGCATTTT.

This clonotype came up many times. This chain connects TRBV15 to TRBJ2-1; 14 bases line up with TRBD2. Germline V gene lookup returns CDR1 LNHNV and CDR2 YYDKDF (reference sequence). The trim removed 3 bases at V and 7 bases at J, leaving 5 bases unmatched. The length of the CDR3 is 16 residues. CDR3 sequence reads: CATSRVRTSGRNEQFF. In DNA form, the CDR3 reads TGTGCCACCAGCAGGGTTAGGACTAGCGGGAGGAATGAGCAGTTCTTC.

DNA for the CDR3: TGTGCCAGCAGTCGGACAGGCCTATCCTACGAGCAGTACTTC. Its protein product is CASSRTGLSYEQYF. This chain connects TRBV7-6 to TRBJ2-7; 7 nucleotides align to TRBD1. With V trimmed by 6 bases and J by 1 base, 6 bases remained unmatched. This CDR3 contains 14 residues. CDR1 is SGHVS, CDR2 FNYEAQ, per germline.

Details on this clonotype: The CDR3 carries no conserved terminal phenylalanine or tryptophan, so it likely arises from a read error. CDR3 nucleotide sequence: TGTGCCAGCAGCCAGCAGACAGGCGATCAGCCCCAGCATTGT. Amino acid sequence: CASSQQTGDQPQHC. The chain combines TRBV6-1 with TRBJ1-5, with D possibly TRBD1 on 6 matching bases. The CDR3 runs 14 residues. The V gene lost 6 bases and the J gene lost 5 bases, with 14 bases spanning the gap. Germline lookup yields CDR1 MNHNS and CDR2 SASEGT.

This clonotype was seen a handful of times. V is TRBV10-3 and J is TRBJ2-1; 12 nucleotides agree with TRBD2. The CDR3 runs to 16 residues. CDR1 ENHRY and CDR2 SYGVKD come from the germline V gene. The junction had 3 bases not matched to a gene; V was cut back by 4 bases and J by 2 bases. The CDR3 loop reads CAISGTSGETYNEQFF. CDR3 nucleotide sequence: TGTGCCATCAGTGGGACTAGCGGGGAAACCTACAATGAGCAGTTCTTC.

Many counts were recorded for this clonotype. This chain links TRBV20-1 with TRBJ1-1; TRBD1 might be the D (6 bases). V was clipped by 1 base and J by 1 base, with 10 bases between them. Germline V gene sequence: CDR1 DFQATT, CDR2 SNEGSKA (reference sequence). The CDR3 spans 14 residues. As DNA, the CDR3 is TGCAGTGCTAGAGTAACAGGGAGGAACACTGAAGCTTTCTTT. Encoded protein: CSARVTGRNTEAFF.

The V gene is TRBV6-2 or TRBV6-3, the J gene TRBJ2-1; possible D gene TRBD1, 6 bases. CDR1 is MNHEY and CDR2 is SVGEGT in the germline V gene. Trimming removed 2 bases from V and 5 bases from J, with 13 bases in between. The CDR3 runs 15 residues. The CDR3 bases are TGTGCCAGCAGTTACGACAGGATGCGGAACAATGAGCAGTTCTTC. Translated, it gives CASSYDRMRNNEQFF.

This clonotype has at least ten counts. The chain has TRBV27 and TRBJ1-5; a weak D match, TRBD1 (5 bases). The CDR3 extends over 12 amino acids. The germline V gene has CDR1 MNHEY and CDR2 SMNVEV (reference sequence). Trimming left V 6 bases short and J 4 bases short, with 7 bases between. CDR3 sequence (DNA): TGTGCCAGCAGGGGGGGGAATCAGCCCCAGCATTTT. This sequence encodes CASRGGNQPQHF.

This clonotype was counted ten times or more. This chain uses TRBV30 with TRBJ2-7; D assignment may be TRBD1 or TRBD2 (5 bases each). Germline V CDR1 and CDR2: GTSNPN, SVGIG (reference sequence). V was pared by 5 bases and J by 6 bases, with 17 bases between. The CDR3 runs to 13 residues. The CDR3: CAWAPGTSAEQYF. CDR3 nucleotides: TGTGCCTGGGCCCCGGGGACCTCGGCCGAGCAGTACTTC.

CDR3 coding DNA: TGTGCCAGCAGTTCTCCGGACAGGGGGCTTGATGAGCAGTTCTTC. Translation: CASSSPDRGLDEQFF. The chain has TRBV12-3 or TRBV12-4 and TRBJ2-1; 11 bases align to TRBD1. J was trimmed by 8 bases and V by 4 bases; bases with no gene match: 7. The CDR3 is 15 residues long.

This clonotype was seen repeatedly, ten times or more. The chain combines TRBV7-8 with TRBJ2-5; perhaps D is TRBD1 or TRBD2 (6 bases each). The CDR3 loop spans 16 amino acids. Germline-derived CDR1 and CDR2 are SGHVS and FQNEAQ. V shed 0 bases and J shed 5 bases, with 16 bases lying between them. CDR3 sequence (DNA): TGTGCCAGCAGCTTAGCGAAGGGGGGCCTTAGTGAGACCCAGTACTTC. It is translated as CASSLAKGGLSETQYF.

Many counts were recorded for this clonotype. The CDR3 region is CASSSFYVSILSSTDTQYF. The DNA of the CDR3 is TGTGCCAGCAGCAGCTTCTACGTTAGCATCCTGTCTAGCACAGATACGCAGTATTTT. The genes are TRBV7-8 and TRBJ2-3; no clear D gene. The germline V and J ends were trimmed by 5 bases and 0 bases, with 24 bases remaining between them. The CDR3 extends over 19 amino acids. Per the germline V gene, CDR1 is SGHVS and CDR2 is FQNEAQ.

This chain joins TRBV7-3 and TRBJ2-4, with D unclear. V was clipped by 7 bases and J by 3 bases, with 19 bases between them. This CDR3 spans 16 amino acids. Germline loops: CDR1 SGHTA, CDR2 FQGTGA. The DNA for the CDR3 is TGTGCCAGCAACCCCAGCCCGCGACGAGGCAAAAACATTCAGTACTTC. Translation gives CASNPSPRRGKNIQYF.

This clonotype was counted only a few times. The V and J genes are TRBV5-1 and TRBJ2-2, with 11 positions matching TRBD2. Germline V gene sequence: CDR1 SGHRS, CDR2 YFSETQ. The CDR3 is 15 amino acids. V lost 0 bases, J lost 6 bases, and 1 base stayed unmatched. CDR3 sequence (DNA): TGCGCCAGCAGCTTGGCACTAGCGGGAGCCGGGGAGCTGTTTTTT. Translating gives CASSLALAGAGELFF.

This clonotype was observed a few times. The chain recombines TRBV6-1 with TRBJ2-2; D is possibly TRBD1 or TRBD2 (6 bases each). The V end lost 8 bases, the J end lost 5 bases, and 12 bases lay between the germline ends. CDR3 length equals 13 residues. Germline V gene sequence: CDR1 MNHNS, CDR2 SASEGT. CDR3: CASGGQGTGELFF. The CDR3, as DNA: TGTGCCAGCGGGGGGCAGGGGACCGGGGAGCTGTTTTTT.

This clonotype was recorded many times. The CDR3 nucleotides are TGTGCCAGCAGGACAACCGGAATTACCGGGGAGCTGTTTTTT. This sequence encodes CASRTTGITGELFF. V and J are TRBV6-1 and TRBJ2-2; D not certain. The CDR3 is 14 amino acids. Trimming took 6 bases from V and 5 from J, leaving 13 bases between them. From germline, CDR1 is MNHNS and CDR2 SASEGT.

This clonotype was recorded a few times. This sequence joins TRBV6-1 and TRBJ2-2; maybe TRBD2 (6 bases). The germline gives CDR1 MNHNS, CDR2 SASEGT. Trimming pared 6 bases from V and 6 bases from J, leaving 17 bases between. This CDR3 is built from 15 residues. The CDR3: CASSLMSPGAGELFF. The CDR3 coding sequence is TGTGCCAGCAGCCTGATGAGCCCGGGGGCCGGGGAGCTGTTTTTT.

In this sample, this clonotype turned up many times. V is TRBV5-6 and J is TRBJ2-7; TRBD1 matches at 8 bases. Germline loops: CDR1 SGHDT, CDR2 YYEEEE. The CDR3 loop spans 15 amino acids. With V trimmed by 5 bases and J by 0 bases, 7 bases remained unmatched. CDR3 amino acids: CASSLGTGRSYEQYF. The CDR3 region has the DNA TGTGCCAGCAGTCTAGGGACAGGCCGCTCCTACGAGCAGTACTTC.

The V gene is TRBV20-1, the J gene TRBJ1-4, with a weak D call TRBD1 (6 bases). V was shortened by 3 bases and J by 4 bases, with 9 bases between the two germline ends. CDR3 size: 13 residues. Germline V gene lookup returns CDR1 DFQATT and CDR2 SNEGSKA (reference sequence). CDR3 sequence: CSASRDINEKLFF. The CDR3, as DNA: TGCAGTGCTAGCCGGGACATTAATGAAAAACTGTTTTTT.

The chain has TRBV4-3 and TRBJ2-7, with D possibly matching TRBD2 (5 bases). Germline lookup yields CDR1 LGHNA and CDR2 YSLEER. The ends were cut back, 0 bases at V and 5 bases at J, with 17 bases in the middle. This CDR3 comprises 16 residues. CDR3 protein: CASSQDPAGRWDEQYF. The CDR3 region has the DNA TGCGCCAGCAGCCAAGATCCGGCGGGCCGCTGGGACGAGCAGTACTTC.